This T cell receptor (beta chain) was sequenced for a study of synovial regulatory T cells in juvenile arthritis. Study-level findings and limits: Synovial Treg CDR3 sequences overlapped more with iaTregs than other circulating Tregs.

The roughly eleven donors had active juvenile idiopathic arthritis, with 3 polyarticular and 8 oligoarticular cases. Median disease duration was roughly seven years, range 0.2-19.1. The CDR3 spans 15 residues. The protein alone is recorded here. The germline V gene encodes CDR1 SGHTA and CDR2 FQGTGA. The protocol was immunoSEQ multiplex PCR, while the TCRdb copy is restricted to in-frame clones and leaves out a portion. Reported are roughly 10,000 clones; the ten largest clones contain 0.8% to 0.95%. Of note for this clone: Its specificity is unknown.

The chain carries TRBV7-3 and TRBJ1-2; TCRdb's D gene call, TRBD1, goes unchecked for lack of DNA. The sample comprised Treg cells from blood. Indicated subset: remaining (HLA-DR-negative) circulating blood Treg cells. This TCR was recovered from a donor between 2 and 35 years old with juvenile idiopathic arthritis. CDR3: CASSYPGQGENGYTF.